This T cell receptor beta chain was sequenced during a study of blood T cell repertoires in COVID-19. On the study more broadly: Sites in the United States, Italy and Spain provided acute and convalescent COVID-19 samples. PBMCs, B-cell-depleted T cells, or T cells were the source of the cDNA or gDNA that made up the material.

CDR1 is SGHAT, CDR2 FQNNGV, per germline. The CDR3 has 17 residues. The junction had 12 bases not matched to a gene; V was cut back by 6 bases and J by 3 bases. Authors' methods: Estimation of nucleated cell counts relied on the amplification of reference gene primers. Assay used: immunoSEQ multiplex PCR; TCRdb lists only in-frame clones, some missing. The V and J calls and clone size come from that table; D and trimming were worked out from the DNA. The table lists a few hundred thousand clones, approximately 81% of them singletons. The TCR originated in a woman aged 80 or older with acute or convalescent COVID-19. This sequence joins TRBV11-2 and TRBJ2-3; TRBD2 agrees at 10 bases. Material for sequencing was peripheral blood. CDR3 coding DNA: TGTGCCAGCAGTCAAGCACCGGGACTAGCGAGAACAGATACGCAGTATTTT. Its translation is CASSQAPGLARTDTQYF. Full variable domain (rest looked up from reference TRBV11-2 and TRBJ2-3): EAGVAQSPRYKIIEKRQSVAFWCNPISGHATLYWYQQILGQGPKLLIQFQNNGVVDDSQLPKDRFSAERLKGVDSTLKIQPAKLEDSAVYLCASSQAPGLARTDTQYFGPGTRLTVL.